Listed here is a single T cell receptor beta chain. What this receptor recognizes is not known. No clone much larger than this one lies a single base away; base qualities are absent. This record belongs to a study of blood T cell repertoires in COVID-19 (dated by TCRdb to between 2020 and 2021). For the study in its entirety: Samples covering the acute and convalescent phases of COVID-19 were provided by collaborators in the United States, Italy and Spain. The prospective study material was composed of cDNA or gDNA derived from T cells, B-cell-depleted T cells, or PBMCs. Subjects who had been exposed to COVID-19, were actively infected with it, or had recovered from it provided the deeply sampled blood TCRbeta repertoires that made up the dataset. The repertoires were made available in a free public database intended to serve as a resource for research on the immune response to SARS-CoV-2. Samples came from the ongoing ImmuneRACE study (first 160 participants) plus 1,254 subjects from 6 global collaborators. The sample metadata nearly always contained a de-identified subject ID, COVID-19 status, age in years and sex. Where HLA class I and class II types were available, the types were taken from metadata supplied by the sample provider, not from assay-based typing.

The collaborating institutions used their own protocols to collect whole blood in K2EDTA tubes. Collaborator samples were shipped for TCRbeta analysis as frozen whole blood, isolated PBMCs, or DNA extracted from either sample type. The paper as a whole reports these results and caveats: Clinical and demographic metadata were provided uncurated, with the amount varying by source and participant.

Counted from cysteine to phenylalanine, this CDR3 has 16 amino acids. Of the read, only the CDR3 DNA is kept; its 48 bases are in frame from base 1. V and J are trimmed by 1 base and 3 bases, and the gene matches miss 8 bases of the junction. CDR1 and CDR2 are drawn from the germline V gene: SGHAT, FQNNGV. The immunoSEQ Assay, a bias-controlled multiplex PCR, was used to amplify TCRbeta CDR3 regions from genomic DNA. Turning to the authors' computational methods: The number of nucleated cells in each sample was estimated by amplification of reference gene primers within the assay. To quantify the absolute abundance of each unique TCRbeta CDR3 rearrangement, sequence reads were collapsed and filtered. For each sample, productive Simpson clonality was calculated as the square root of Simpson's diversity index across productive rearrangements. TCRdb mirrors the immuneACCESS table, restricted to in-frame sequences. Some clones are absent from its copies; in checked studies, under half trace to an unresolved V gene, and the reason for the others is unknown. The DNA gave D and trimming, while V, J and clone size come from that table. In this sample the table shows 61,000 or so clones, around four fifths of which occur a single time. The top ten clones comprise around 5.4% of the sample.

The chain is made from TRBV11-2 and TRBJ2-5; 7 junctional bases match TRBD2. The clonotype was recovered from a woman between 65 and 79 years old with acute or convalescent COVID-19. Sequencing was carried out using peripheral blood. The DNA sequence is given as TGTGCCAGCAGCTTAGGATCCAGCGGGGATAAAGAGACCCAGTACTTC. It encodes CASSLGSSGDKETQYF.